Below, one T cell receptor beta chain is given with its context. The target antigen is unknown. The data were obtained in a study of cytomegalovirus exposure and HLA in healthy donors. The V and J ends lost 4 bases and 4 bases respectively, with 15 bases between them. CDR1 and CDR2 from the germline V gene are SGDLS and YYNGEE. This CDR3 has 15 residues. Both 60 Vbeta primers and 13 Jbeta primers went into the PCR. Clones were read by immunoSEQ multiplex PCR, and TCRdb kept only the in-frame ones, dropping some. The repertoire has 150,000 to 200,000 clones, about 70% of them found once; the top ten carry 10%. The study, taken as a whole, reports: The authors excluded some V segments, including TRBV6-2 and TRBV6-3, as indistinguishable. In a later analysis, HLA-C alleles had the fewest associated TCRs, DRB1 alleles the most. In vitro work confirmed that three CMV-associated chains recognize CMV antigens. The study labeled under 200 TCR beta chains cytomegalovirus-associated.

This receptor was identified in a man aged 25-40 years in good health and CMV-seropositive. Sequencing was carried out using PBMCs. The chain combines TRBV9 with TRBJ2-1, with a weak D call TRBD2 (7 bases). CDR3 sequence reads: CASSPQRGQYNEQFF. The CDR3 region has the DNA TGTGCCAGCAGCCCTCAGCGGGGACAATACAATGAGCAGTTCTTC.